A selection of T cell receptor beta chains follows, all from one sample in a study of cytomegalovirus exposure and HLA in healthy donors. The data were produced by immunoSEQ multiplex PCR, yet TCRdb's version contains in-frame clones alone and is incomplete. The sample holds about 140,000 clones, roughly 77% seen once. The sequenced sample was PBMCs. These receptors were taken from a woman aged 25 to 45 in good health and CMV-seronegative. The CDR3 runs from the conserved cysteine through the conserved F or W. A D gene is named only where the DNA matches it firmly. Rows give clone size only sometimes, using once, few, many, or a class for an expanded clone.

j_call v_call clone_size d_call cdr3_nt cdr3_aa
TRBJ2-7 TRBV27 - TRBD1 TGTGCCAGCAGTCCGGCCCAGGGGGTAGGATCCTACGAGCAGTACTTC CASSPAQGVGSYEQYF
TRBJ2-3 TRBV9 - TRBD2 TGTGCCAGCAGCGTAGCCCCTAGCGGAACTGTCACAGATACGCAGTATTTT CASSVAPSGTVTDTQYF
TRBJ1-1 TRBV7-2 - - TGTGCCAGCAGCTTAGAATTGAGGACTGAAGCTTTCTTT CASSLELRTEAFF
TRBJ1-2 TRBV5-1 - TRBD1 TGCGCCAGCAGCCCCCGAGCAGGGGGCTACGATGGCTACACCTTC CASSPRAGGYDGYTF
TRBJ2-2 TRBV5-1 - TRBD1 TGCGCCAGCAGCTTCGGGACAGCTAACACCGGGGAGCTGTTTTTT CASSFGTANTGELFF
TRBJ1-3 TRBV4-1 - - TGCGCCAGCAGCCAAGTAGGGACAGGAAACACCATATATTTT CASSQVGTGNTIYF
TRBJ2-1 TRBV5-1 once TRBD2 TGCGCCAGCAAAGCGGGGCAGGATTTCAATGAGCAGTTCTTC CASKAGQDFNEQFF
TRBJ2-5 TRBV30 - - TGTGCCTGGAGTTTAGAAGGGGTAGAGACCCAGTACTTC CAWSLEGVETQYF
TRBJ1-2 TRBV6-5 few - TGTGCCAGCAAACCGACCGGGACAACAAACTATGGCTACACCTTC CASKPTGTTNYGYTF
TRBJ2-5 TRBV14 - - TGTGCCAGCAGCCCCCGGGTGTCTTACCAAGAGACCCAGTACTTC CASSPRVSYQETQYF
TRBJ1-6 TRBV25-1 - TRBD1 TGTGCCAGCAGTGCCAGGGGGACTTATAATTCACCCCTCCACTTT CASSARGTYNSPLHF
TRBJ1-2 TRBV30 once - TGTGCCAGCGATTGGGGCGCTGGGTATGGCTACACCTTC CASDWGAGYGYTF
TRBJ2-7 TRBV28 - TRBD2 TGTGCCAGCAGTTTAAGGTCACTAGCGGGAGTACCCTACGAGCAGTACTTC CASSLRSLAGVPYEQYF
TRBJ2-1 TRBV9 - - TGTGCCAGCAGCGCCACCTTAGCGGCGAACTCCTACAATGAGCAGTTCTTC CASSATLAANSYNEQFF